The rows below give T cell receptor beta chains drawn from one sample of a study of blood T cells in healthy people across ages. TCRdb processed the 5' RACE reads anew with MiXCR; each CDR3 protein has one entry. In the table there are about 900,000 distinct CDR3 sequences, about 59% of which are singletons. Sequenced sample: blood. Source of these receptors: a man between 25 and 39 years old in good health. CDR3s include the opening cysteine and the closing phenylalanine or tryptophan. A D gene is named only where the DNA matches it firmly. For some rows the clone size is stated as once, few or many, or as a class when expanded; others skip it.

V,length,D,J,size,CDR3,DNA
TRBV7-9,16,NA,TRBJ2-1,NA,CTSRETGTWLYNEQFF,TGTACCAGCAGGGAGACCGGGACTTGGTTATACAATGAGCAGTTCTTC
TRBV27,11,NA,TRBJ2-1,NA,CASSLGTWQFF,TGTGCCAGCAGTTTGGGGACCTGGCAGTTCTTC
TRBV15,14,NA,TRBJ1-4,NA,CATSRDGPSSKLFF,TGTGCCACCAGCAGAGACGGGCCCTCCTCAAAACTGTTTTTT
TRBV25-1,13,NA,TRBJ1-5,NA,CASSEGSNQPQHF,TGTGCCAGCAGTGAAGGCAGCAATCAGCCCCAGCATTTT
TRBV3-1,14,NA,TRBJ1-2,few,CASSFRTGSEGYTF,TGTGCCAGCAGCTTTAGAACAGGGTCTGAAGGCTACACCTTC
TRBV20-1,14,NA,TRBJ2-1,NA,CSATGTSIYNEQFF,TGCAGTGCTACCGGGACTTCCATCTACAATGAGCAGTTCTTC
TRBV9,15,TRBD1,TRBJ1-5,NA,CASSGTGVSNQPQHF,TGTGCCAGCAGCGGCACAGGGGTGAGCAATCAGCCCCAGCATTTT
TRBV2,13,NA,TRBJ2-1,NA,CASSELSGDEQFF,TGTGCCAGCAGTGAATTGAGTGGCGATGAGCAGTTCTTC
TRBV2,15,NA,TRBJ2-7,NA,CASGVGGAGDYEQYF,TGTGCCAGCGGCGTAGGGGGTGCGGGGGACTACGAGCAGTACTTC
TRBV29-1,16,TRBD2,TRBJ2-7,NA,CSVEGERGAHTYEQYF,TGCAGCGTTGAAGGCGAGCGGGGGGCTCATACCTACGAGCAGTACTTC
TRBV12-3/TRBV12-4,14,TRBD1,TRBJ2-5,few,CASSRTGGRETQYF,TGTGCCAGCAGTCGTACAGGGGGCAGGGAGACCCAGTACTTC
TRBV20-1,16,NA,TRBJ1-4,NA,CSATPPQGLVREKLFF,TGCAGTGCTACTCCACCCCAGGGGCTTGTCAGGGAAAAACTGTTTTTT
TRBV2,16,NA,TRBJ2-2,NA,CASMGASGPNTGELFF,TGTGCCAGTATGGGGGCTAGCGGCCCGAACACCGGGGAGCTGTTTTTT
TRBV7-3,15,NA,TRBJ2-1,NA,CASSPPGSLHNEQFF,TGTGCCAGCAGCCCCCCGGGCAGCCTCCACAATGAGCAGTTCTTC
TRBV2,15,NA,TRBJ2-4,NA,CASSEGREAKNIQYF,TGTGCCAGCAGTGAGGGCCGGGAAGCCAAAAACATTCAGTACTTC
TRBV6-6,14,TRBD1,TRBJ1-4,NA,CASSLTGLDEKLFF,TGTGCCAGCAGCTTGACAGGGTTGGATGAAAAACTGTTTTTT
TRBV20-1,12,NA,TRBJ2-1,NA,CSARNPGGEQFF,TGCAGTGCTAGAAATCCTGGCGGTGAGCAGTTCTTC